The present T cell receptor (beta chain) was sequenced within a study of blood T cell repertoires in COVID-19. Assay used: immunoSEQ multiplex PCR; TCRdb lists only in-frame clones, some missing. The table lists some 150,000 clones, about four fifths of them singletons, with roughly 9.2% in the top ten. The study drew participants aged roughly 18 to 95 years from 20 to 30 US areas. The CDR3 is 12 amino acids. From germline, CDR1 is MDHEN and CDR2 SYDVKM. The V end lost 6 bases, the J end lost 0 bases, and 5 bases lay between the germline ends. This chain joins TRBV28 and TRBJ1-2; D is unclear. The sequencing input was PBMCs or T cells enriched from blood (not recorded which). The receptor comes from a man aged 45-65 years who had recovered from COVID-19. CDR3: CASSNTNYGYTF. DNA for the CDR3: TGTGCCAGCAGCAACACTAACTATGGCTACACCTTC.